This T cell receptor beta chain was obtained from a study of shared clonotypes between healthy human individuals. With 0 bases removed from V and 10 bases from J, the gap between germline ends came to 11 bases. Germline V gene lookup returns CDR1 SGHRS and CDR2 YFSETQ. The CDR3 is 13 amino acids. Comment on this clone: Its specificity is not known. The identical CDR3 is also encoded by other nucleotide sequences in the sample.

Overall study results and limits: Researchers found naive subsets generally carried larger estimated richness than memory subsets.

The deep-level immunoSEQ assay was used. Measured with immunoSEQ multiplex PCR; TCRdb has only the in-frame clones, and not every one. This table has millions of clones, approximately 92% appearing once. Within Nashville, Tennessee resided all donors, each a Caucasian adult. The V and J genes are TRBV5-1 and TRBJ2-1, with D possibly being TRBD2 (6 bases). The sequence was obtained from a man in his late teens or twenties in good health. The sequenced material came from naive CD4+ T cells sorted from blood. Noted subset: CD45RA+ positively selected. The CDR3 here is CASSLEGAGEQFF. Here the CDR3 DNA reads TGCGCCAGCAGCTTGGAAGGGGCGGGAGAGCAGTTCTTC.